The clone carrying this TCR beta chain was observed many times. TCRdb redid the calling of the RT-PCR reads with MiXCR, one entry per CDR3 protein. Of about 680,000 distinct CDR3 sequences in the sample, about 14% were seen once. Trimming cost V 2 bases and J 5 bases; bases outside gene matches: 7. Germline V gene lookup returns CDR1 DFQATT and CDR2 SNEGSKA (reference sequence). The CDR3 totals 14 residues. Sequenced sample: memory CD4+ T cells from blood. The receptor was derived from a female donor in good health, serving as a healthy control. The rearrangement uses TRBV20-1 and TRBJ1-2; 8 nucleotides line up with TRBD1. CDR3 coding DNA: TGCAGTGCTAGACGGGAGGACAGGGATTATGGCTACACCTTC. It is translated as CSARREDRDYGYTF.